These T cell receptor beta chains were read from a single sample in a study of Tregs in tolerant kidney transplant recipients. The table came from immunoSEQ multiplex PCR; TCRdb's copy has only in-frame clones and leaves some out. This sample has about 56,000 clones, with about 83% found just once. The specimen sequenced was CD4+ T cells from blood. The receptor source for this set is a human donor in good health. The CDR3 runs from the conserved cysteine through the conserved F or W. The order of the fields is CDR3 length, V gene, D gene, clone size, J gene, CDR3 DNA, CDR3 protein. D genes are given only for firm matches. Rows give clone size only sometimes, using once, few, many, or a class for an expanded clone.

cdr3_length: 14; v_call: TRBV4-3; d_call: NA; clone_size: NA; j_call: TRBJ1-1; cdr3_nt: TGCGCCAGCAGCCAAATCGCTTACAACACTGAAGCTTTCTTT; cdr3_aa: CASSQIAYNTEAFF
cdr3_length: 15; v_call: TRBV19; d_call: NA; clone_size: few; j_call: TRBJ1-5; cdr3_nt: TGTGCCAGTAGTTCCCTGACTTATAGCAATCAGCCCCAGCATTTT; cdr3_aa: CASSSLTYSNQPQHF
cdr3_length: 15; v_call: TRBV4-2; d_call: NA; clone_size: once; j_call: TRBJ2-3; cdr3_nt: TGTGCCAGCAGGAGGGACCGTCGAGGGGCAGATACGCAGTATTTT; cdr3_aa: CASRRDRRGADTQYF
cdr3_length: 15; v_call: TRBV12-5; d_call: TRBD1; clone_size: NA; j_call: TRBJ1-2; cdr3_nt: TGTGCTAGTGGTTGGGGGACAGGGGGTCCCGTTGACTACACCTTC; cdr3_aa: CASGWGTGGPVDYTF
cdr3_length: 13; v_call: TRBV5-1; d_call: NA; clone_size: NA; j_call: TRBJ2-7; cdr3_nt: TGCGCCAGCAGCGGGAGAGTCAGGGGCGAGCAGTACTTC; cdr3_aa: CASSGRVRGEQYF
cdr3_length: 15; v_call: TRBV5-6; d_call: NA; clone_size: few; j_call: TRBJ1-2; cdr3_nt: TGTGCCAGCAGCTTGGATGGAGGGCCTAACTATGGCTACACCTTC; cdr3_aa: CASSLDGGPNYGYTF
cdr3_length: 15; v_call: TRBV4-3; d_call: TRBD1; clone_size: once; j_call: TRBJ2-7; cdr3_nt: TGCGCCAGCAGCCGGGGGACAGGGGGACCTGGTGAGCAGTACTTC; cdr3_aa: CASSRGTGGPGEQYF
cdr3_length: 12; v_call: TRBV10-3; d_call: TRBD1; clone_size: NA; j_call: TRBJ1-1; cdr3_nt: TGTGCCATCAGACAGGGGAATACTGAAGCTTTCTTT; cdr3_aa: CAIRQGNTEAFF
cdr3_length: 11; v_call: TRBV29-1; d_call: NA; clone_size: NA; j_call: TRBJ2-4; cdr3_nt: TGCAGCGTGGTGGACAGAAACATTCAGTACTTC; cdr3_aa: CSVVDRNIQYF
cdr3_length: 13; v_call: TRBV28; d_call: TRBD2; clone_size: NA; j_call: TRBJ2-3; cdr3_nt: TGTGCCAGCGGACTAGCGCTAGTAGATACGCAGTATTTT; cdr3_aa: CASGLALVDTQYF
cdr3_length: 18; v_call: TRBV10-3; d_call: TRBD1; clone_size: NA; j_call: TRBJ1-2; cdr3_nt: TGTGCCATCAGTGAGAGACCGGGACAGGGGGAAGCTAACTATGGCTACACCTTC; cdr3_aa: CAISERPGQGEANYGYTF
cdr3_length: 13; v_call: TRBV18; d_call: NA; clone_size: NA; j_call: TRBJ1-5; cdr3_nt: TGTGCCAGCTCACCCAGGACCGATCGGCCCCAGCATTTT; cdr3_aa: CASSPRTDRPQHF
cdr3_length: 15; v_call: TRBV19; d_call: NA; clone_size: NA; j_call: TRBJ1-5; cdr3_nt: TGTGCCAGTAGCCATGACCCTACCCCTAATCAGCCCCAGCATTTT; cdr3_aa: CASSHDPTPNQPQHF
cdr3_length: 15; v_call: TRBV5-1; d_call: NA; clone_size: NA; j_call: TRBJ1-1; cdr3_nt: TGCGCCAGCAGCCCCTATGGGCAGGGCATCACTGAAGCTTTCTTT; cdr3_aa: CASSPYGQGITEAFF
cdr3_length: 14; v_call: TRBV19; d_call: NA; clone_size: NA; j_call: TRBJ1-4; cdr3_nt: TGTGCCAGTTCTTGGGGAAGCGCTGGCGAAAAACTGTTTTTT; cdr3_aa: CASSWGSAGEKLFF
cdr3_length: 17; v_call: TRBV4-3; d_call: NA; clone_size: once; j_call: TRBJ2-1; cdr3_nt: TGCGCCAGCAGCCAGTTCTTGGGCGGGGTTAGTGGTAATGAGCAGTTCTTC; cdr3_aa: CASSQFLGGVSGNEQFF
cdr3_length: 11; v_call: TRBV20-1; d_call: NA; clone_size: NA; j_call: TRBJ2-1; cdr3_nt: TGCAGTGCTACGTACCTTGGTGAGCAGTTCTTC; cdr3_aa: CSATYLGEQFF
cdr3_length: 16; v_call: TRBV27; d_call: NA; clone_size: NA; j_call: TRBJ2-5; cdr3_nt: TGTGCCAGCAGTTTATGGAGAGGGAGCTTCCAAGAGACCCAGTACTTC; cdr3_aa: CASSLWRGSFQETQYF
cdr3_length: 11; v_call: TRBV29-1; d_call: NA; clone_size: NA; j_call: TRBJ2-5; cdr3_nt: TGCAGCGTTGGGCAGAAAGAGACCCAGTACTTC; cdr3_aa: CSVGQKETQYF
cdr3_length: 17; v_call: TRBV4-3; d_call: NA; clone_size: NA; j_call: TRBJ2-4; cdr3_nt: TGCGCCAGCAGCCAAGATCGGAAAGACTTCGCCAAAAACATTCAGTACTTC; cdr3_aa: CASSQDRKDFAKNIQYF
cdr3_length: 15; v_call: TRBV18; d_call: NA; clone_size: NA; j_call: TRBJ1-4; cdr3_nt: TGTGCCAGCTCACCAAACGGAGCAACTAATGAAAAACTGTTTTTT; cdr3_aa: CASSPNGATNEKLFF
cdr3_length: 13; v_call: TRBV18; d_call: NA; clone_size: NA; j_call: TRBJ1-4; cdr3_nt: TGTGCCAGCTCACCAGTTGACGCTGAAAAACTGTTTTTT; cdr3_aa: CASSPVDAEKLFF
cdr3_length: 14; v_call: TRBV5-1; d_call: NA; clone_size: NA; j_call: TRBJ1-1; cdr3_nt: TGCGCCAGCAGCTTGACCCTCTTGAACACTGAAGCTTTCTTT; cdr3_aa: CASSLTLLNTEAFF
cdr3_length: 16; v_call: TRBV5-6; d_call: TRBD2; clone_size: NA; j_call: TRBJ2-7; cdr3_nt: TGTGCCAGCAGCTCCCCCGGGACTAGCGGGACCTACGAGCAGTACTTC; cdr3_aa: CASSSPGTSGTYEQYF
cdr3_length: 13; v_call: TRBV4-1; d_call: NA; clone_size: NA; j_call: TRBJ2-3; cdr3_nt: TGCGCCAGCAGCCAAGGCCTAGGCGATACGCAGTATTTT; cdr3_aa: CASSQGLGDTQYF
cdr3_length: 14; v_call: TRBV6-6; d_call: TRBD1; clone_size: NA; j_call: TRBJ1-5; cdr3_nt: TGTGCCACCTCAAAACAGGGGGAGGGTCAGCCCCAGCATTTT; cdr3_aa: CATSKQGEGQPQHF
cdr3_length: 15; v_call: TRBV11-2; d_call: NA; clone_size: NA; j_call: TRBJ1-1; cdr3_nt: TGTGCCAGCACCGGGAGGGCACCTGTAAACACTGAAGCTTTCTTT; cdr3_aa: CASTGRAPVNTEAFF
cdr3_length: 15; v_call: TRBV5-6; d_call: NA; clone_size: NA; j_call: TRBJ1-1; cdr3_nt: TGTGCCAGCAGCTTCCGGGGGGTTTCGAACACTGAAGCTTTCTTT; cdr3_aa: CASSFRGVSNTEAFF
cdr3_length: 11; v_call: TRBV12-5; d_call: NA; clone_size: NA; j_call: TRBJ1-2; cdr3_nt: TGTGCTAGTGGTACGTGGTTTGGCTACACCTTC; cdr3_aa: CASGTWFGYTF
cdr3_length: 13; v_call: TRBV6-5; d_call: NA; clone_size: NA; j_call: TRBJ2-4; cdr3_nt: TGTGCCACCAGGATGGGAGCCAAAAACATTCAGTACTTC; cdr3_aa: CATRMGAKNIQYF
cdr3_length: 14; v_call: TRBV18; d_call: NA; clone_size: NA; j_call: TRBJ2-2; cdr3_nt: TGTGCCAGCTCACCCTATTCAGACACCGGGGAGCTGTTTTTT; cdr3_aa: CASSPYSDTGELFF
cdr3_length: 19; v_call: TRBV12-2; d_call: NA; clone_size: NA; j_call: TRBJ2-7; cdr3_nt: TGTGCAAGTCGCTTTTGCGGGCACGACAGGTCTACTCTCTCCTACGAGCAGTACTTC; cdr3_aa: CASRFCGHDRSTLSYEQYF
cdr3_length: 17; v_call: TRBV18; d_call: NA; clone_size: few; j_call: TRBJ2-1; cdr3_nt: TGTGCCAGCTCCCTTTCCGCGGGTGTTCAGACCCGCAATGAGCAGTTCTTC; cdr3_aa: CASSLSAGVQTRNEQFF